These T cell receptor beta chains were read from a single sample in a study of blood T cells in healthy people across ages. One entry per CDR3 protein, called by TCRdb with MiXCR from the 5' RACE reads. The data show hundreds of thousands of distinct CDR3 sequences, with approximately 60% seen just once and roughly 24% held by the top ten. Sequencing input: blood. The receptors were sampled from a man aged 40-55 years in good health. Each CDR3 is given with its conserved first and last residue. D genes are given only for firm matches. Expanded clones are given a class, and other clones once, few, many or no size at all.

J gene	D gene	clone size	V gene	CDR3 length	CDR3 protein	CDR3 DNA
TRBJ1-4	-	-	TRBV29-1	13	CSVSGAANEKLFF	TGCAGCGTCTCAGGGGCTGCTAATGAAAAACTGTTTTTT
TRBJ1-1	-	-	TRBV5-1	15	CASSGGDTSNTEAFF	TGCGCCAGCAGCGGAGGGGACACATCTAACACTGAAGCTTTCTTT
TRBJ1-5	TRBD1	few	TRBV7-8	15	CASSEYRGVNQPQHF	TGTGCCAGCAGCGAGTACAGGGGCGTTAATCAGCCCCAGCATTTT
TRBJ2-5	-	few	TRBV4-2	15	CASSQGFAAEETQYF	TGTGCCAGCAGCCAAGGGTTCGCGGCGGAAGAGACCCAGTACTTC
TRBJ1-5	-	-	TRBV9	15	CASSITGNPHQPQHF	TGTGCCAGCAGCATCACAGGGAACCCCCATCAGCCCCAGCATTTT
TRBJ2-1	TRBD2	few	TRBV5-1	14	CASSLRAGDYVQFF	TGCGCCAGCAGTCTCAGGGCGGGAGACTACGTTCAGTTCTTC
TRBJ2-5	-	-	TRBV28	12	CASSFYRETQYF	TGTGCCAGCAGTTTTTATAGGGAGACCCAGTACTTC
TRBJ2-1	-	-	TRBV6-6	15	CATSGTGAEYNEQFF	TGTGCCACCAGCGGTACGGGGGCGGAATACAATGAGCAGTTCTTC
TRBJ2-4	-	-	TRBV20-1	15	CSASTTDGAKNIQYF	TGCAGTGCTAGTACGACTGACGGGGCCAAAAACATTCAGTACTTC
TRBJ2-6	-	-	TRBV7-3	18	CASSLYRRGSSGANVLTF	TGTGCCAGCAGCTTGTACAGGAGAGGAAGCTCTGGGGCCAACGTCCTGACTTTC
TRBJ2-1	-	-	TRBV2	13	CASNWDPGNEQFF	TGTGCCAGCAACTGGGACCCCGGCAATGAGCAGTTCTTC
TRBJ2-6	-	-	TRBV3-1	13	CATGDSGANVLTF	TGTGCCACGGGGGACTCTGGGGCCAACGTCCTGACTTTC
TRBJ2-7	-	-	TRBV28	13	CASRGGVGPEQYF	TGTGCCAGCAGAGGAGGGGTTGGTCCCGAGCAGTACTTC
TRBJ2-1	TRBD2	-	TRBV12-3/TRBV12-4	15	CASSPGAGARNEQFF	TGTGCCAGCAGCCCCGGAGCGGGAGCCCGAAATGAGCAGTTCTTC